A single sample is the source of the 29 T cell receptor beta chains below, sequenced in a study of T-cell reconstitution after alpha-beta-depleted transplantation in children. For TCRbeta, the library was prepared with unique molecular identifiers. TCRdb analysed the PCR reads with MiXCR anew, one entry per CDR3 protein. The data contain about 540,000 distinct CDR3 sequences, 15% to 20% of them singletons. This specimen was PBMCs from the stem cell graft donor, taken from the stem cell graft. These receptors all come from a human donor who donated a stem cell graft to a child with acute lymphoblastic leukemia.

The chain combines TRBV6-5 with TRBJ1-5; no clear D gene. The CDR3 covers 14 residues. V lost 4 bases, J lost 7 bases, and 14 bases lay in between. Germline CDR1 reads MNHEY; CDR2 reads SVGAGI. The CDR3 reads CASSSPLEGQPQHF. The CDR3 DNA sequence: TGTGCCAGCAGTTCCCCTTTAGAAGGACAGCCCCAGCATTTT.

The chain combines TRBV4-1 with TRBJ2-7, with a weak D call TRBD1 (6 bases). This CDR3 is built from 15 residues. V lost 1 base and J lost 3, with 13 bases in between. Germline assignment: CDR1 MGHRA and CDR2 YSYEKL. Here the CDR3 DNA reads TGCGCCAGCAGCCAAGTACAGGGTATTTTCTACGAGCAGTACTTC. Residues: CASSQVQGIFYEQYF.

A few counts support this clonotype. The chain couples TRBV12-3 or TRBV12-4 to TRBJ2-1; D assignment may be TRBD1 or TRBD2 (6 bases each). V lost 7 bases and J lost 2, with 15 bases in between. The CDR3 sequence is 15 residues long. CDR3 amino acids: CASKFLRGAYNEQFF. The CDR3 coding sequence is TGTGCCAGCAAATTTCTGAGGGGGGCCTACAATGAGCAGTTCTTC.

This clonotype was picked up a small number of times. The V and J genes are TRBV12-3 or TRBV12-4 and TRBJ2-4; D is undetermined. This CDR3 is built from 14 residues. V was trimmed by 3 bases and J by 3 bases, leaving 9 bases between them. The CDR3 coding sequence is TGTGCCAGCAGTTTGACCGGCGGCAAAAACATTCAGTACTTC. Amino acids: CASSLTGGKNIQYF.

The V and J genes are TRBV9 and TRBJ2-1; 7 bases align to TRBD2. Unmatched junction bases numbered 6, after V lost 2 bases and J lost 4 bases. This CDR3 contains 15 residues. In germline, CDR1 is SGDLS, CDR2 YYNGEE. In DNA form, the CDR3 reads TGTGCCAGCAGCGTGGCTAGCGGCATATACAATGAGCAGTTCTTC. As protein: CASSVASGIYNEQFF. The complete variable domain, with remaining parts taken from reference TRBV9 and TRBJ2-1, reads DSGVTQTPKHLITATGQRVTLRCSPRSGDLSVYWYQQSLDQGLQFLIQYYNGEERAKGNILERFSAQQFPDLHSELNLSSLELGDSALYFCASSVASGIYNEQFFGPGTRLTVL.

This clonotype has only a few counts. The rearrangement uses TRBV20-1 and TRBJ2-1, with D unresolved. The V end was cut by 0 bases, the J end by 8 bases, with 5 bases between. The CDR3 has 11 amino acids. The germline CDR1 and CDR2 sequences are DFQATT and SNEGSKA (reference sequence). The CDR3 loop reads CSARDLHEQFF. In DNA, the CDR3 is TGCAGTGCTAGAGATCTCCATGAGCAGTTCTTC.

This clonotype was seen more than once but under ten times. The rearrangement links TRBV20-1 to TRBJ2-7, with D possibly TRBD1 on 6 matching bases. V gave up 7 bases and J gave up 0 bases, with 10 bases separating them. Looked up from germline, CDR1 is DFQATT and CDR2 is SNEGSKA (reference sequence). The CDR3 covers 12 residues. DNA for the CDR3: TGCAGTGGTAAGGGGGACTCCTACGAGCAGTACTTC. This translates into CSGKGDSYEQYF.

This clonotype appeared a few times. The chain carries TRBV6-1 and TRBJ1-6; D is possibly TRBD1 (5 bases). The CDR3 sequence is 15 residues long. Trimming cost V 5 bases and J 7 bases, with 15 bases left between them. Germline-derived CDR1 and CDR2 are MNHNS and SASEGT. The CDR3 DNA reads TGTGCCAGCAGTCAGCAGAGACAGCAGAATTCACCCCTCCACTTT. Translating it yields CASSQQRQQNSPLHF.

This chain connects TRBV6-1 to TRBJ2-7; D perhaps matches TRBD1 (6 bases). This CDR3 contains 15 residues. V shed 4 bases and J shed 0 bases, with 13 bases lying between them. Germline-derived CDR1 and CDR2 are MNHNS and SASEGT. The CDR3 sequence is CASSVRTVYSYEQYF. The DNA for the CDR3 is TGTGCCAGCAGTGTCAGGACAGTGTACTCCTACGAGCAGTACTTC.

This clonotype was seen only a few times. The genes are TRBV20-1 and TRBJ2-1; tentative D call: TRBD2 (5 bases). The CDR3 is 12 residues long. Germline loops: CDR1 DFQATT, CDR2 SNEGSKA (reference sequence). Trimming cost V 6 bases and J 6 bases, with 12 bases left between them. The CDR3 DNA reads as TGCAGTGCCGCGGAGGTGGGCAATGAGCAGTTCTTC. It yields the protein CSAAEVGNEQFF.

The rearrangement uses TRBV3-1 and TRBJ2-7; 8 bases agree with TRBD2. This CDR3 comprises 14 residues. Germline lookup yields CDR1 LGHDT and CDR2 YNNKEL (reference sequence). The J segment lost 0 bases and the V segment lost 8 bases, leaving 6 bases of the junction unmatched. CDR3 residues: CASRDGTSSYEQYF. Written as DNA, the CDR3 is TGTGCCAGCCGAGATGGGACTAGCTCCTACGAGCAGTACTTC.

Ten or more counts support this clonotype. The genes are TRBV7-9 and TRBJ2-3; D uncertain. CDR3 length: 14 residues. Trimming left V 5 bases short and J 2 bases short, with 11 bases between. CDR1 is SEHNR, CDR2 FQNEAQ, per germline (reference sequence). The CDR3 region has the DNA TGTGCCAGCAGCCCTAACGGAAACACAGATACGCAGTATTTT. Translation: CASSPNGNTDTQYF. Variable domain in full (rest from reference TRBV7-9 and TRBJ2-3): DTGVSQNPRHKITKRGQNVTFRCDPISEHNRLYWYRQTLGQGPEFLTYFQNEAQLEKSRLLSDRFSAERPKGSFSTLEIQRTEQGDSAMYLCASSPNGNTDTQYFGPGTRLTVL.

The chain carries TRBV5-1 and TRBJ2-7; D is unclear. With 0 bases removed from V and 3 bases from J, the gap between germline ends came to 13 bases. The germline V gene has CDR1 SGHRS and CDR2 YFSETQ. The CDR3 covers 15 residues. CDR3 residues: CASSLDPTGVYEQYF. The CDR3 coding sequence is TGCGCCAGCAGCTTGGACCCGACTGGAGTCTACGAGCAGTACTTC.

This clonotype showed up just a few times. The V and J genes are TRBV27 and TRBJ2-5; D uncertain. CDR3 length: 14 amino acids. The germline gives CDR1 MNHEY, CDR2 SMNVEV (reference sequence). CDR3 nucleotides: TGTGCATCCCGGCTCATCGATGGGCAAGAGACCCAGTACTTC. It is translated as CASRLIDGQETQYF.

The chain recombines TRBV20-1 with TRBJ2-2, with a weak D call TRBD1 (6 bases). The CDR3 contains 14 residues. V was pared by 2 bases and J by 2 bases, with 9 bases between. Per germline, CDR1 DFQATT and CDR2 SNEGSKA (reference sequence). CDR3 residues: CSARPGQNTGELFF. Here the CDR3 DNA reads TGCAGTGCTAGACCGGGACAAAACACCGGGGAGCTGTTTTTT.

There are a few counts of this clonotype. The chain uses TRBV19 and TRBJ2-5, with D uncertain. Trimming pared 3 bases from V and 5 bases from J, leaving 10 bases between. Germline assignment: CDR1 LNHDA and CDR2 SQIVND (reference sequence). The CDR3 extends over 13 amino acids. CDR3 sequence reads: CASSIGLGETQYF. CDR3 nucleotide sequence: TGTGCCAGTAGTATTGGGTTGGGGGAGACCCAGTACTTC.

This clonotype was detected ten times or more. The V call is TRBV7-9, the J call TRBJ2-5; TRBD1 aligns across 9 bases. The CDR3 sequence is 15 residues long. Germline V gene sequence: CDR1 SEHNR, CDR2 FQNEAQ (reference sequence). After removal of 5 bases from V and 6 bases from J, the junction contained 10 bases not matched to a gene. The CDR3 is CASSQATGGEKTQYF. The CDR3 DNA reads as TGTGCCAGCAGCCAAGCCACAGGGGGCGAGAAGACCCAGTACTTC.

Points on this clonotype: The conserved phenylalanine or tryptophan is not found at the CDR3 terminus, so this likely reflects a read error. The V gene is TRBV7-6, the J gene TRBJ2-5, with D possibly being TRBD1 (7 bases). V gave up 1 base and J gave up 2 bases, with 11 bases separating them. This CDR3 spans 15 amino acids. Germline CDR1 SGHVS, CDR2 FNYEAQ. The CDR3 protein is CASSLGRGLQETQYS. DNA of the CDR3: TGTGCCAGCAGCTTAGGGAGGGGGCTACAAGAGACCCAGTACTCC.

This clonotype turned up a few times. CDR3 sequence: CASSPWERQTPFEQYF. CDR3 nucleotide sequence: TGTGCCAGCTCACCGTGGGAAAGACAGACCCCCTTCGAGCAGTACTTC. This chain links TRBV18 with TRBJ2-7, with D possibly TRBD1 on 5 matching bases. CDR1 is KGHSH and CDR2 is LQKENI in the germline V gene. This CDR3 is built from 16 residues. The V and J ends lost 3 bases and 6 bases respectively, with 21 bases between them.

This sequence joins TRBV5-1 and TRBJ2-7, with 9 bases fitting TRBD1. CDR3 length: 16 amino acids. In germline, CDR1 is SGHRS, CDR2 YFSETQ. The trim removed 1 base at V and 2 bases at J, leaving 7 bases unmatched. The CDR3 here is CASSLTGQGLTYEQYF. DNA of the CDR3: TGCGCCAGCAGCTTGACCGGACAGGGGCTAACCTACGAGCAGTACTTC.

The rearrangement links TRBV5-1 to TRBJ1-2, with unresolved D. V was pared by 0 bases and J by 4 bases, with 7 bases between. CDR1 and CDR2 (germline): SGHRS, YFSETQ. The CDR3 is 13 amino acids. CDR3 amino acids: CASSLVTAYGYTF. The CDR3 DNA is TGCGCCAGCAGCTTGGTTACAGCCTATGGCTACACCTTC.

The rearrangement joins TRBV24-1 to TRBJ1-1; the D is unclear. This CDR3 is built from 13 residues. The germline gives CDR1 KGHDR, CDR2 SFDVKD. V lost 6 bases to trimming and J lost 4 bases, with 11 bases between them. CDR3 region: CATSSNGVTEAFF. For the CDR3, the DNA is TGTGCCACCAGTTCCAACGGAGTCACTGAAGCTTTCTTT.

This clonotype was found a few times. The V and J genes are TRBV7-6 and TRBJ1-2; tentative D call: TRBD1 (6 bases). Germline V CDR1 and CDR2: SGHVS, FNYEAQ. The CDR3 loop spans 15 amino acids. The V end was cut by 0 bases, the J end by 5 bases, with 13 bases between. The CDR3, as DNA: TGTGCCAGCAGCTTAGCTCTTGGACAGAAGTATGGCTACACCTTC. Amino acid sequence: CASSLALGQKYGYTF.

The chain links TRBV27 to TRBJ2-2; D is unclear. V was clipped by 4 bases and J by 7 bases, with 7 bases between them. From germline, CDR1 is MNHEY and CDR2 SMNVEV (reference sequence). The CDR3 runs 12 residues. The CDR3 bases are TGTGCCAGCAGTTACGGAGACGGGGAGCTGTTTTTT. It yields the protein CASSYGDGELFF.

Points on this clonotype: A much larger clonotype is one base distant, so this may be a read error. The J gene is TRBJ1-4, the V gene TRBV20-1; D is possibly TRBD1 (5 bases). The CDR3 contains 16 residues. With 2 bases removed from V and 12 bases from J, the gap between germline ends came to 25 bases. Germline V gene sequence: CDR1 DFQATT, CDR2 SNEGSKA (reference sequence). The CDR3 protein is CSARYSRVGGLGELFF. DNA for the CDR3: TGCAGTGCTAGATATTCCCGAGTTGGTGGTCTAGGGGAACTGTTTTTT.

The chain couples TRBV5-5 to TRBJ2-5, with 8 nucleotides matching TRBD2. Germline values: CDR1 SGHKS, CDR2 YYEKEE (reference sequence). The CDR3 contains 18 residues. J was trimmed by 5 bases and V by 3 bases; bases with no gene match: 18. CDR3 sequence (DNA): TGTGCCAGCAGCTACCCTGAAGGGAGCGGGAGACCTAAGGAGACCCAGTACTTC. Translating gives CASSYPEGSGRPKETQYF.

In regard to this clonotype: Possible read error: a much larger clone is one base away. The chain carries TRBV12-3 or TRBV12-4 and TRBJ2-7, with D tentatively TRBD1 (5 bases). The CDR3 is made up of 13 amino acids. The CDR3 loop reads CAGSLWQGAEQYF. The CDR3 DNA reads TGTGCCGGCAGTTTATGGCAGGGTGCCGAGCAGTACTTC.

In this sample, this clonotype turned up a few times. CDR3 nucleotide sequence: TGTGCCAGCAGCTTGTACGGCCCCAGAGCAGATCAGCCCCAGCATTTT. It yields the protein CASSLYGPRADQPQHF. The chain recombines TRBV5-5 with TRBJ1-5; no clear D gene. There are 16 residues in the CDR3. Trimming left V 1 base short and J 5 bases short, with 16 bases between. Germline lookup yields CDR1 SGHKS and CDR2 YYEKEE (reference sequence).

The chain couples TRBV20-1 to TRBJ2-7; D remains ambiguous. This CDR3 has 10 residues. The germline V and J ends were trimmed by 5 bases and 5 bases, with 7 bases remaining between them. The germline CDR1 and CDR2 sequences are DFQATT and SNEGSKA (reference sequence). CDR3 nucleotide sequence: TGCAGTGCTCTAACGGACGAGCAGTACTTC. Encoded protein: CSALTDEQYF.